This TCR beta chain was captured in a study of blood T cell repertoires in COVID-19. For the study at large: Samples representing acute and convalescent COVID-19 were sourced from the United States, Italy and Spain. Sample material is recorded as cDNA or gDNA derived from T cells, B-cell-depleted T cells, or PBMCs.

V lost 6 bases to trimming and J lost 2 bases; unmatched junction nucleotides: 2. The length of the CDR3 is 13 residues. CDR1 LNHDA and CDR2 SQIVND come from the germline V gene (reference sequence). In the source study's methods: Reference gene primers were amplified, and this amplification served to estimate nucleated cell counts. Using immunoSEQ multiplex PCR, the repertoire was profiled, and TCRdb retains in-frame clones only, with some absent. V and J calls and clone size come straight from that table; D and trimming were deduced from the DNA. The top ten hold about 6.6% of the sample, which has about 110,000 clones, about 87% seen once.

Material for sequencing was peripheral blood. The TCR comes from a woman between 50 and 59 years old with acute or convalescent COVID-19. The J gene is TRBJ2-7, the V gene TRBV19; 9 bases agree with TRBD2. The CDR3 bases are TGTGCCAGTAGGCGGGGGGGCACCTACGAGCAGTACTTC. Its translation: CASRRGGTYEQYF.